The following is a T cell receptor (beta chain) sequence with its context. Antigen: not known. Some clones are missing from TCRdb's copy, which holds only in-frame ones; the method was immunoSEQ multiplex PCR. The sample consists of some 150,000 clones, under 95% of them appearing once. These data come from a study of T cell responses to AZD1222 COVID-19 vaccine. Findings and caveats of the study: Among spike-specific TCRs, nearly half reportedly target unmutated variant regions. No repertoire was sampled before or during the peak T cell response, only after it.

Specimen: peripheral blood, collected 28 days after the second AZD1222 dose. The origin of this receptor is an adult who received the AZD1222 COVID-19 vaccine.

CDR3 residues: CASSWASGTQNTEAFF. CDR3 nucleotide sequence: TGTGCCAGCAGTTGGGCGTCCGGGACACAAAACACTGAAGCTTTCTTT. The J gene is TRBJ1-1, the V gene TRBV27; weak D call: TRBD1 (6 bases). Germline lookup yields CDR1 MNHEY and CDR2 SMNVEV (reference sequence). The V and J ends lost 4 bases and 2 bases respectively, with 17 bases between them. The CDR3 sequence is 16 residues long.